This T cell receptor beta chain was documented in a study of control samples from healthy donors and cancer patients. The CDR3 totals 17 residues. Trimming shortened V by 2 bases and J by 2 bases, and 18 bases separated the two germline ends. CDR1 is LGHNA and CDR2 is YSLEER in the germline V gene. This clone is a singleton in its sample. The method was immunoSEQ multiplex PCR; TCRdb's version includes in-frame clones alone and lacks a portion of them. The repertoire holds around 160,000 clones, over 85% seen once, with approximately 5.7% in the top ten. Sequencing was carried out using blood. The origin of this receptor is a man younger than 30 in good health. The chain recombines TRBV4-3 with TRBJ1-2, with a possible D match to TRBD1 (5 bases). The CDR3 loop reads CASSQKSGAGYNYGYTF. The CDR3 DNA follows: TGCGCCAGCAGCCAAAAGTCTGGAGCAGGGTACAACTATGGCTACACCTTC.